This TCR beta chain was sequenced for a study of shared clonotypes between healthy human individuals. Profiling relied on immunoSEQ multiplex PCR, and the TCRdb table lists in-frame clones only, not all of them. In the table there are some 360,000 clones, 73% of which are singletons. From germline, CDR1 is SGHVS and CDR2 FQNEAQ. This CDR3 is built from 14 residues. The ends were cut back, 5 bases at V and 4 bases at J, with 13 bases in the middle. This chain uses TRBV7-8 with TRBJ2-3, with unresolved D. Sequenced sample: memory CD4+ T cells sorted from blood. Subset here: CD45RA-negative fraction. The receptor was isolated from a man younger than 45 in good health. The CDR3: CASSPTRRADTQYF. The CDR3 DNA reads TGTGCCAGCAGCCCGACCCGAAGGGCAGATACGCAGTATTTT.